This paragraph reports one TCR beta chain. Sequencing was performed with immunoSEQ multiplex PCR; in TCRdb, only in-frame clones are kept and a portion is missing. The data show some 1.5 million clones, roughly 96% seen once. The CDR3 spans 15 residues. Per germline, CDR1 SGHRS and CDR2 YFSETQ. V lost 7 bases to trimming and J lost 2 bases; unmatched junction nucleotides: 8. The source of the sample is a study of shared clonotypes between healthy human individuals. This sequence joins TRBV5-1 and TRBJ2-7; 11 nucleotides match TRBD2. Sample: naive CD4+ T cells sorted from blood. The subset denotes: CD45RA+ positively selected. The TCR originated in a man under 40 in good health. The chain's CDR3 is CASRSTSGVAYEQYF. CDR3 nucleotide sequence: TGCGCCAGCCGTTCGACTAGCGGGGTTGCCTACGAGCAGTACTTC.